Described below is a single T cell receptor (beta chain) sequence and its context. Its antigen is currently unknown. These data belong to a study of shared clonotypes between healthy human individuals. The overall study: Each donor contributed plates that comprised three CD4 naive, three CD4 memory, two CD8 naive and one CD8 memory.

The study's findings and limits: With several donors compared, 4% to 5% of naive CD4 clonotypes were shared.

V shed 2 bases and J shed 3 bases, with 15 bases lying between them. CDR1 and CDR2 (germline): MGHRA, YSYEKL. This CDR3 contains 16 residues. Assay runs were performed at deep level. The method was immunoSEQ multiplex PCR; TCRdb's version includes in-frame clones alone and lacks a portion of them. The data hold about 680,000 clones, with 55% to 75% observed a single time. V gene TRBV4-1 combines with J gene TRBJ2-3; D might be TRBD2 (5 bases). The receptor was derived from a woman under 40 in good health. The sample taken for sequencing was memory CD4+ T cells sorted from blood. Subset noted: CD45RA-negative fraction. The CDR3 loop reads CASSQFPSPGTDTQYF. The DNA of the CDR3 is TGCGCCAGCAGCCAATTCCCCTCGCCGGGGACAGATACGCAGTATTTT.